These 5 T cell receptor beta chains were sequenced from one sample in a study of T cells after somatic rescue of genetic block. Assay used: immunoSEQ multiplex PCR; TCRdb lists only in-frame clones, some missing. The repertoire holds approximately 70,000 clones, with approximately 90% as singletons. Sequenced sample: peripheral blood mononuclear cells (PBMCs). The receptor source for this set is a man aged 25-45 years.

V gene TRBV19 combines with J gene TRBJ2-2; the match to TRBD2 covers 8 bases. Losses at the gene ends were 10 bases for V and 4 bases for J; bases not matched to a gene: 11. From germline, CDR1 is LNHDA and CDR2 SQIVND (reference sequence). This CDR3 has 15 amino acids. DNA of the CDR3: TGTGCCACCAAGGGAGCGGGAGACCTCACCGGGGAGCTGTTTTTT. Translated, it gives CATKGAGDLTGELFF.

V usage is TRBV10-2 and J usage is TRBJ2-5, with 8 nucleotides matching TRBD2. The J segment lost 5 bases and the V segment lost 2 bases, leaving 7 bases of the junction unmatched. Germline CDR1 is WSHSY and CDR2 is SAAADI. The CDR3 totals 15 residues. This CDR3 reads CASSEVGGARETQYF. The CDR3 nucleotides read TGCGCCAGCAGTGAGGTCGGGGGGGCCCGGGAGACCCAGTACTTC.

The CDR3 DNA sequence: TGTGCCAGCAGCTTTGTGACAACACGCACAGATACGCAGTATTTT. Protein sequence: CASSFVTTRTDTQYF. The chain has TRBV5-8 and TRBJ2-3; D call uncertain. Trimming shortened V by 2 bases and J by 1 base, and 11 bases separated the two germline ends. The CDR3 covers 15 residues. The germline gives CDR1 SGHTS, CDR2 YDEGEE.

This chain links TRBV13 with TRBJ2-1; TRBD2 matches at 7 bases. The CDR3 runs 15 residues. V was pared by 6 bases and J by 4 bases, with 9 bases of the junction left unmatched. The germline CDR1 and CDR2 sequences are PRHDT and FYEKMQ (reference sequence). In nucleotides, the CDR3 is TGTGCCAGCAGTAGGGTCAAGCGGGAATACAATGAGCAGTTCTTC. As protein: CASSRVKREYNEQFF.

This clone has a single count. V gene TRBV5-1 combines with J gene TRBJ2-6; 9 bases agree with TRBD1. Trimming took 4 bases from V and 2 from J; bases not matched to a gene: 10. Looked up from germline, CDR1 is SGHRS and CDR2 is YFSETQ. The CDR3 is 18 amino acids. CDR3 bases: TGCGCCAGCAGCACCTGGACAGGGGCCGAAACTGGGGCCAACGTCCTGACTTTC. It encodes CASSTWTGAETGANVLTF.